Given below is one T cell receptor (beta chain) in context. CDR1 and CDR2 (germline): SQVTM, ANQGSEA. The CDR3 has 12 residues. V lost 6 bases and J 1 base, leaving 9 bases between the germline ends. These data belong to a study of blood T cell repertoires in COVID-19. The wider study: The United States, Italy and Spain provided the acute and convalescent COVID-19 samples. In each case, the material was cDNA or gDNA derived from T cells, B-cell-depleted T cells, or PBMCs.

Original handling: Estimation of nucleated cell counts was performed using reference gene primer amplification. Clones were sequenced by immunoSEQ multiplex PCR, and TCRdb holds only the in-frame ones, with some missing. V, J and clone size reflect that table, while D and trimming were determined from the DNA. The sample consists of 80,000 to 90,000 clones, approximately 86% of them appearing once. What was sequenced was peripheral blood. The chain is built from TRBV29-1 and TRBJ1-1, with D unresolved. The clonotype was recovered from a man older than 75 with active or convalescent COVID-19. CDR3 DNA sequence: TGCAGCGTCTCCTTTTGGAACACTGAAGCTTTCTTT. This codes for CSVSFWNTEAFF.